These 11 T cell receptor beta chains were sequenced from one sample in a study of Tregs in tolerant kidney transplant recipients. Sequencing used immunoSEQ multiplex PCR; TCRdb keeps in-frame clones, though not all of them. Of 55,000 to 70,000 clones in the sample, 70% to 90% were seen once. The sequences come from Tregs from blood, collected before the transplant. Receptor source: a human donor who received a combined kidney and bone marrow transplant.

The DNA of the CDR3 is TGCGCCAGCAGCCAAGATGGGACAGGGCGGGCCGGGGAGCTGTTTTTT. Its protein product is CASSQDGTGRAGELFF. The chain is built from TRBV4-1 and TRBJ2-2, with 9 bases fitting TRBD1. With V trimmed by 0 bases and J by 6 bases, 5 bases remained unmatched. The CDR3 is 16 residues long. Germline V lookup: CDR1 MGHRA, CDR2 YSYEKL.

The chain has TRBV19 and TRBJ1-1; 7 bases map to TRBD1. Germline V CDR1 and CDR2: LNHDA, SQIVND (reference sequence). The CDR3 runs to 15 residues. With 9 bases clipped from V and 0 bases from J, the junction kept 10 bases outside the gene matches. The CDR3 bases are TGTGCCAGCCAATTCAGGGGGTCGATGAACACTGAAGCTTTCTTT. Translated: CASQFRGSMNTEAFF. The full variable domain, completed using reference TRBV19 and TRBJ1-1, is DGGITQSPKYLFRKEGQNVTLSCEQNLNHDAMYWYRQDPGQGLRLIYYSQIVNDFQKGDIAEGYSVSREKKESFPLTVTSAQKNPTAFYLCASQFRGSMNTEAFFGQGTRLTVV.

The rearrangement joins TRBV6-5 to TRBJ1-2; TRBD1 matches at 9 bases. The length of the CDR3 is 12 residues. V lost 5 bases and J lost 6; bases outside the gene matches: 1. Germline-derived CDR1 and CDR2 are MNHEY and SVGAGI. In DNA form, the CDR3 reads TGTGCCAGCAGTAGGACAGGGGATGGCTACACCTTC. Protein product: CASSRTGDGYTF.

The rearrangement uses TRBV15 and TRBJ1-1, with 7 bases matching TRBD1. CDR3 length equals 16 residues. J was trimmed by 1 base and V by 4 bases; bases with no gene match: 9. The germline gives CDR1 LNHNV, CDR2 YYDKDF (reference sequence). CDR3 nucleotides: TGTGCCACCAGCACCAATTACAGGGGACGGAACACTGAAGCTTTCTTT. This codes for CATSTNYRGRNTEAFF. Supplemented by reference TRBV15 and TRBJ1-1, the full variable domain reads DAMVIQNPRYQVTQFGKPVTLSCSQTLNHNVMYWYQQKSSQAPKLLFHYYDKDFNNEADTPDNFQSRRPNTSFCFLDIRSPGLGDTAMYLCATSTNYRGRNTEAFFGQGTRLTVV.

The chain combines TRBV5-1 with TRBJ2-3; perhaps TRBD1 as D (5 bases). There are 14 residues in the CDR3. The germline V and J ends were trimmed by 2 bases and 2 bases, with 9 bases remaining between them. CDR1 SGHRS and CDR2 YFSETQ come from the germline V gene. CDR3 in DNA: TGCGCCAGCAGCTTTACAGGTTCCACAGATACGCAGTATTTT. It yields the protein CASSFTGSTDTQYF.

The rearrangement joins TRBV4-1 to TRBJ2-5, with 10 positions matching TRBD1. The DNA end is more similar to TRBJ2-7, so the J call may be wrong. CDR3 length: 16 residues. The germline CDR1 and CDR2 sequences are MGHRA and YSYEKL. The CDR3 nucleotides read TGCGCCAGCAGCCTCCCCCGAGGACAGGGGGCCTACGAGCAGTACTTC. This translates into CASSLPRGQGAYEQYF.

This sequence joins TRBV28 and TRBJ1-2; possibly TRBD1 for D (6 bases). Germline assignment: CDR1 MDHEN and CDR2 SYDVKM. CDR3 size: 16 residues. Trimming took 3 bases from V and 5 from J, leaving 19 bases between them. CDR3 protein: CASSFVQGLLGYGYTF. The CDR3 DNA sequence: TGTGCCAGCAGTTTTGTACAGGGACTCCTCGGGTATGGCTACACCTTC.

V is TRBV5-5 and J is TRBJ1-6; D not certain. The CDR3 spans 14 residues. The V gene lost 2 bases and the J gene lost 9 bases, with 12 bases spanning the gap. CDR1 SGHKS and CDR2 YYEKEE come from the germline V gene (reference sequence). CDR3 region: CASSLIQWGSPLHF. In nucleotides, the CDR3 is TGTGCCAGCAGCTTAATTCAATGGGGTTCACCCCTCCACTTT.

This chain joins TRBV6-6 and TRBJ1-2, with unresolved D. Deletions cut 6 bases from V and 2 bases from J, with 10 bases between. The CDR3 sequence is 13 residues long. CDR1 MNHNY and CDR2 SVGAGI come from the germline V gene (reference sequence). CDR3 protein: CASSPGSNYGYTF. The DNA of the CDR3 is TGTGCCAGCAGCCCTGGATCCAACTATGGCTACACCTTC.

This chain connects TRBV6-5 to TRBJ1-2; D unclear. Trimming took 6 bases from V and 4 from J, leaving 9 bases between them. Germline V gene data show CDR1 as MNHEY and CDR2 as SVGAGI. This CDR3 comprises 12 residues. The CDR3 DNA sequence: TGTGCCAGCAGGGAGCTCCCCTATGGCTACACCTTC. It specifies CASRELPYGYTF.

CDR3 amino acids: CASSLALNTGELFF. The CDR3 DNA reads TGTGCCAGCAGCTTAGCGCTGAACACCGGGGAGCTGTTTTTT. The chain uses TRBV7-9 and TRBJ2-2; D uncertain. The CDR3 runs to 14 residues. Germline V lookup: CDR1 SEHNR, CDR2 FQNEAQ (reference sequence). Trimming removed 0 bases at V and 1 base at J, with 3 bases between.